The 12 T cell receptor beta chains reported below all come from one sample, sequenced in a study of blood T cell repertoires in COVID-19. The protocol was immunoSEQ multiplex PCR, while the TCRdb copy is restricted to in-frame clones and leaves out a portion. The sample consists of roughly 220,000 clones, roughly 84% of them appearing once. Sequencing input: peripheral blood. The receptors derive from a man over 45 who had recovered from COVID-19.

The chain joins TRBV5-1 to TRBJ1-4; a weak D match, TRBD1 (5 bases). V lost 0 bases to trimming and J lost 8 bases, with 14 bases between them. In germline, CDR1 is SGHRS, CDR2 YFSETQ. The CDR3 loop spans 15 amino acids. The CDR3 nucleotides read TGCGCCAGCAGCTTGGTGGAGGGGAAGGACGAAAAACTGTTTTTT. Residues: CASSLVEGKDEKLFF. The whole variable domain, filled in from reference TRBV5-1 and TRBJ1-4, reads KAGVTQTPRYLIKTRGQQVTLSCSPISGHRSVSWYQQTPGQGLQFLFEYFSETQRNKGNFPGRFSGRQFSNSRSEMNVSTLELGDSALYLCASSLVEGKDEKLFFGSGTQLSVL.

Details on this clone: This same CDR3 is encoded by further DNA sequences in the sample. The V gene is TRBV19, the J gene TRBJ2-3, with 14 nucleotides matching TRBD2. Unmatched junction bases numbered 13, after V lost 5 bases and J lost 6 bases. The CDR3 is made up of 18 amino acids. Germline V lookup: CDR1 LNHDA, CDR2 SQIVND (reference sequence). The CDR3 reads CASSPRLAGGPFTDTQYF. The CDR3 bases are TGTGCCAGTAGTCCTCGACTAGCGGGAGGGCCGTTTACGGATACGCAGTATTTT.

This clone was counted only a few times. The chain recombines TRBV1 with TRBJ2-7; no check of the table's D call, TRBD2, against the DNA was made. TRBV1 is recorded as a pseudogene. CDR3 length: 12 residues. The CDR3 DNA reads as TGCACCAGCAGCCACGCACTACGGGAGCAGTACTTC. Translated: CTSSHALREQYF.

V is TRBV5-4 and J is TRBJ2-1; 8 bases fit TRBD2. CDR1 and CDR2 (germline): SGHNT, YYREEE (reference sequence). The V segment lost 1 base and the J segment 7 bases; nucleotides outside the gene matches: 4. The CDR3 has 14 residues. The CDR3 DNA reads TGTGCCAGCAGCTTGAGACGGGAGGGTAATGAGCAGTTCTTC. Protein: CASSLRREGNEQFF. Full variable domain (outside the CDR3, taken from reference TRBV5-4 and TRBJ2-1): ETGVTQSPTHLIKTRGQQVTLRCSSQSGHNTVSWYQQALGQGPQFIFQYYREEENGRGNFPPRFSGLQFPNYSSELNVNALELDDSALYLCASSLRREGNEQFFGPGTRLTVL.

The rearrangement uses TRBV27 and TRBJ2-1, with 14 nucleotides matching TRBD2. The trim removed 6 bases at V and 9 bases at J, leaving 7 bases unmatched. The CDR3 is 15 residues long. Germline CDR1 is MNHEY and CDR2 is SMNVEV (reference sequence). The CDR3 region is CASRNGTSGRFEQFF. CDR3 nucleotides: TGTGCCAGCAGAAATGGGACTAGCGGGAGATTTGAGCAGTTCTTC.

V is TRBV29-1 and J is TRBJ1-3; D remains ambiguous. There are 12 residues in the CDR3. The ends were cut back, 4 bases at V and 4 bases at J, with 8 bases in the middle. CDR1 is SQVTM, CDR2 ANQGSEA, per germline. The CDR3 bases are TGCAGCGTTGCTAATACGGGAAACACCATATATTTT. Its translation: CSVANTGNTIYF.

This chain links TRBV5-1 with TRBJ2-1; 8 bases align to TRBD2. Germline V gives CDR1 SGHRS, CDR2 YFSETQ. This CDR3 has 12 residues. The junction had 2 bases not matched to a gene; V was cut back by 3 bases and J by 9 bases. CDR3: CASSSAGGEQFF. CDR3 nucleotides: TGCGCCAGCAGCTCGGCGGGGGGTGAGCAGTTCTTC. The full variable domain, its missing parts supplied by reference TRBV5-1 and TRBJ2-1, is KAGVTQTPRYLIKTRGQQVTLSCSPISGHRSVSWYQQTPGQGLQFLFEYFSETQRNKGNFPGRFSGRQFSNSRSEMNVSTLELGDSALYLCASSSAGGEQFFGPGTRLTVL.

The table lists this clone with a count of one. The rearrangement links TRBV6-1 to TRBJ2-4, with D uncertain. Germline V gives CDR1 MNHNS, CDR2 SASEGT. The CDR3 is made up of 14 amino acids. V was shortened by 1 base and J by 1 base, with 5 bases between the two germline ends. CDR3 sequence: CASSEGHAKNIQYF. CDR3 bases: TGTGCCAGCAGTGAAGGACATGCCAAAAACATTCAGTACTTC.

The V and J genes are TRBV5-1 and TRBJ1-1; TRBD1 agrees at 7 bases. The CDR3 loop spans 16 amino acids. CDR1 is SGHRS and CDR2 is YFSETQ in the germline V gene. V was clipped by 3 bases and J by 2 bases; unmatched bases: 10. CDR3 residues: CASSSGDRSINTEAFF. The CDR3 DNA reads TGCGCCAGCAGCTCGGGGGACAGATCTATAAACACTGAAGCTTTCTTT.

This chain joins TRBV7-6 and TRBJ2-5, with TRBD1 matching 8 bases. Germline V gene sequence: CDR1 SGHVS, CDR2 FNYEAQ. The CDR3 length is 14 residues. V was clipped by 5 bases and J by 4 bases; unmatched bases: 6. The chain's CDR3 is CASSKGTGVETQYF. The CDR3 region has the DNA TGTGCCAGCAGCAAGGGGACAGGAGTAGAGACCCAGTACTTC.

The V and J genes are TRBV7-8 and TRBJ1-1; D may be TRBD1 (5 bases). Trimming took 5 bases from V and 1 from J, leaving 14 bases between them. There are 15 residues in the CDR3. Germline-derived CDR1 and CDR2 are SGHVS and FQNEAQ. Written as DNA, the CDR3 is TGTGCCAGCAGCCCCCTTGGGGGGGAGAACACTGAAGCTTTCTTT. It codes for CASSPLGGENTEAFF.

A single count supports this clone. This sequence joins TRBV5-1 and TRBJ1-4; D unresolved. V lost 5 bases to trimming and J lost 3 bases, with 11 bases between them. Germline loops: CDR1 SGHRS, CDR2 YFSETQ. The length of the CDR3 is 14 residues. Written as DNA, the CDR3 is TGCGCCAGCAGGGGGAGCCTTCCTAATGAAAAACTGTTTTTT. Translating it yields CASRGSLPNEKLFF.